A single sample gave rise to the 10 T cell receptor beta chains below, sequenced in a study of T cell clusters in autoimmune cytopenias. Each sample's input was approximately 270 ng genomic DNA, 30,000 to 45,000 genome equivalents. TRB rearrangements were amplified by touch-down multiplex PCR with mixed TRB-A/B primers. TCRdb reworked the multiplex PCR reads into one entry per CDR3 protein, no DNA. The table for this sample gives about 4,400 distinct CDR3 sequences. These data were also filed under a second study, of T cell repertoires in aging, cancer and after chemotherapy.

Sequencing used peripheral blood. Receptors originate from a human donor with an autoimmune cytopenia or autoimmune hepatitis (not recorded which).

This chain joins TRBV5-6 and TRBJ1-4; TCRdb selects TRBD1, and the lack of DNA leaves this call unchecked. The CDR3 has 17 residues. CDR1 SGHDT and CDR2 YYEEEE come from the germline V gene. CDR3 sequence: CASSSTTGGATNEKLFF.

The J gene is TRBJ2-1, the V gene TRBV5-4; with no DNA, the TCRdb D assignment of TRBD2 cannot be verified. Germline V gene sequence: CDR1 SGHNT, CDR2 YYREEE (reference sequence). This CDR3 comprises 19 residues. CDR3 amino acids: CASSPNVAGGSRSYNEQFF.

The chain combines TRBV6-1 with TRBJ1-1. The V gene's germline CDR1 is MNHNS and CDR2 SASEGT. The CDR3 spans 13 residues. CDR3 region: CASRGRMNTEAFF.

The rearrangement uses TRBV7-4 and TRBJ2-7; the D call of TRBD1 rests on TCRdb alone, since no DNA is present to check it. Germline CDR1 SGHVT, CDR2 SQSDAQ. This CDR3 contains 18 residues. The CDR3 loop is CASSLGPPPGQSSYEQYF.

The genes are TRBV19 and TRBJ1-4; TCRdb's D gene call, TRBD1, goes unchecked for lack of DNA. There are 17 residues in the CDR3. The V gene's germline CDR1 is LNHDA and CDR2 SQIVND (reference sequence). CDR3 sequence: CASSRGGPGTTNEKLFF.

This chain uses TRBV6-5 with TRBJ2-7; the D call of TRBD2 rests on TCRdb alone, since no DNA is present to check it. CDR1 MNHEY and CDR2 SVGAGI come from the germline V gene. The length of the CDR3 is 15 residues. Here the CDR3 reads CASSRYEQKRYEQYF.

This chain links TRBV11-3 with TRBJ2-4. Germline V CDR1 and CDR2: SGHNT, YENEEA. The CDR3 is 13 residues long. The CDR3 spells CASSLGTSGIQYF.

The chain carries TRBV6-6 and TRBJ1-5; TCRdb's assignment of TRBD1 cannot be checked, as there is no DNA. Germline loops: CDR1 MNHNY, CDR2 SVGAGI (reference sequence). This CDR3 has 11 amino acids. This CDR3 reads CASSYPGNQHF.

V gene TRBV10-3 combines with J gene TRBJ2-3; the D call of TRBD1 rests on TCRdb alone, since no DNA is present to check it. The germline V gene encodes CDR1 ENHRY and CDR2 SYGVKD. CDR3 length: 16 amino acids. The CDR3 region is CAISEPQGFSTDTQYF.

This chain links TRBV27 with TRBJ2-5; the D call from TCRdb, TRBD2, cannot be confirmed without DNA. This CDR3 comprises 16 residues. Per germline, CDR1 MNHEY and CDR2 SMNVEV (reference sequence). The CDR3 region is CASSTPGLGGGETQYF.